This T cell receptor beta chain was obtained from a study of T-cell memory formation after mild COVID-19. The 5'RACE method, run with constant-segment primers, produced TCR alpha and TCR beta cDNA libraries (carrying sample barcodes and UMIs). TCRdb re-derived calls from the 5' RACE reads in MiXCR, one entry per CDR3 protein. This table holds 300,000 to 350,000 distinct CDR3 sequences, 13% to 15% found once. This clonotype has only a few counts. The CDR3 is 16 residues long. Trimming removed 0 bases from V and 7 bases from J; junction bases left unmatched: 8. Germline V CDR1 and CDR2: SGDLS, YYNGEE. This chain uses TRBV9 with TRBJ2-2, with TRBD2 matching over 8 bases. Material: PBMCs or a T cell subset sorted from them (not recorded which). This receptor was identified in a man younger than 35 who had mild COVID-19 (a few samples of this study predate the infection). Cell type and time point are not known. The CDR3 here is CASSVAGGPILGELFF. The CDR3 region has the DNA TGTGCCAGCAGCGTAGCGGGGGGGCCGATCCTCGGGGAGCTGTTTTTT.